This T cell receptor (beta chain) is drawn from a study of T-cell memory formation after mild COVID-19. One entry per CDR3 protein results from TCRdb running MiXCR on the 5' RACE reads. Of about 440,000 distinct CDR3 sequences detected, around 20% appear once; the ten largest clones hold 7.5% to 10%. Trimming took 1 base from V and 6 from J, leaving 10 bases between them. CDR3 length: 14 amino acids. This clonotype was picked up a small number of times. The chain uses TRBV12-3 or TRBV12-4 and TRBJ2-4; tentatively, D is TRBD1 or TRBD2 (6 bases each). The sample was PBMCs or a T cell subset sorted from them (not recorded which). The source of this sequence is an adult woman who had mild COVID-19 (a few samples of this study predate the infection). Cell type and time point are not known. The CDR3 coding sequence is TGTGCCAGCAGTTTAGTGGGGGGCAGAAACATTCAGTACTTC. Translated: CASSLVGGRNIQYF.